One and the same sample provided the 18 T cell receptor beta chains below, sequenced in a study of spatial heterogeneity in lung cancer (dated by TCRdb to between 2018 and 2021). The time point tag for this specimen amounts to: blood at routine non-recurrence follow-up after resection. TCR sequencing used whole RNA extracted from tumor and nontumor lung tissue, or from cryopreserved PBMC samples, without cell sorting. Libraries were constructed by 5' RACE. This sample was sequenced with a NextSeq 500. TCRdb trimmed the raw reads at Q25, called clones with MiXCR and kept productive beta chains. Each CDR3 protein gets just one entry, which takes the most common genes and DNA from the rows behind it. The table for this sample lists more than 95,000 distinct CDR3 sequences; 12% of them were counted only once. The ten largest clones add up to roughly 17% of the sample. The material was PBMCs, obtained at follow-up. The origin of the receptors is a male donor with early-stage non-small cell lung cancer.

V and J are TRBV21-1 and TRBJ2-3; the table's D call, TRBD1, was not checked against the DNA. TRBV21-1 is described as a pseudogene. The CDR3 has 16 amino acids. CDR3 coding DNA: TGTGCCAGCAGCAAAAACGGGACAGGGCTAACAGATACGCAGTATTTT. Translating gives CASSKNGTGLTDTQYF.

This clonotype was recorded a few times. The chain recombines TRBV28 with TRBJ2-3, with D tentatively TRBD2 (6 bases). V lost 6 bases, J lost 0 bases, and 13 bases lay in between. The germline CDR1 and CDR2 sequences are MDHEN and SYDVKM. This CDR3 region has 15 residues. CDR3 nucleotide sequence: TGTGCCAGCAGCGCCGGGACTCTGAGCACAGATACGCAGTATTTT. This translates into CASSAGTLSTDTQYF.

This clonotype appeared many times. This chain links TRBV20-1 with TRBJ1-5; TRBD1 aligns across 7 bases. The CDR3 consists of 14 residues. In germline, CDR1 is DFQATT, CDR2 SNEGSKA (reference sequence). The V segment lost 3 bases and the J segment 2 bases; nucleotides outside the gene matches: 4. The DNA for the CDR3 is TGCAGTGCTAGTATCGACAGGGGCAATCAGCCCCAGCATTTT. Translation gives CSASIDRGNQPQHF.

V gene TRBV4-3 combines with J gene TRBJ1-4, with D unresolved. V was clipped by 2 bases and J by 8 bases, with 9 bases between them. Germline V gene sequence: CDR1 LGHNA, CDR2 YSLEER. This CDR3 spans 13 amino acids. For the CDR3, the DNA is TGCGCCAGCAGCCAAAATGAGGCGGAAAAACTGTTTTTT. The encoded protein is CASSQNEAEKLFF.

This clonotype was recorded a few times. The V and J genes are TRBV5-1 and TRBJ2-3; a weak D match, TRBD2 (6 bases). V dropped 8 bases and J dropped 1 base, with 11 bases sitting between them. The CDR3 sequence is 13 residues long. Per germline, CDR1 SGHRS and CDR2 YFSETQ. This chain's CDR3 is CASRTGGTDTQYF. In DNA, the CDR3 is TGCGCCAGTCGCACGGGGGGCACAGATACGCAGTATTTT.

At least ten counts were recorded for this clonotype. The V call is TRBV5-6, the J call TRBJ1-1; D is possibly TRBD1 (5 bases). Germline V gene lookup returns CDR1 SGHDT and CDR2 YYEEEE. The CDR3 totals 14 residues. Trimming removed 0 bases from V and 4 bases from J, with 10 bases in between. CDR3 in amino acids: CASSLVGLSTEAFF. For the CDR3, the DNA is TGTGCCAGCAGCTTGGTGGGGCTGAGCACTGAAGCTTTCTTT.

A few counts support this clonotype. The chain combines TRBV7-9 with TRBJ1-2; no clear D gene. With 1 base removed from V and 2 bases from J, the gap between germline ends came to 8 bases. The CDR3 contains 14 residues. Germline CDR1 and CDR2: SEHNR and FQNEAQ (reference sequence). CDR3 sequence (DNA): TGTGCCAGCAGCTTAGATCTGAGAAACTATGGCTACACCTTC. This sequence encodes CASSLDLRNYGYTF.

The chain employs TRBV2 and TRBJ2-3; tentatively, D is TRBD2 (6 bases). Deletions cut 10 bases from V and 6 bases from J, with 11 bases between. This CDR3 is 11 amino acids long. CDR1 is SNHLY, CDR2 FYNNEI, per germline. CDR3 residues: CATELADTQYF. The DNA for the CDR3 is TGTGCCACCGAGCTAGCGGATACGCAGTATTTT.

This clonotype was detected a few times. V gene TRBV20-1 combines with J gene TRBJ2-5; 7 bases are shared with TRBD2. Per germline, CDR1 DFQATT and CDR2 SNEGSKA (reference sequence). V was clipped by 2 bases and J by 3 bases; unmatched bases: 6. This CDR3 region has 14 residues. The CDR3 spells CSARSPGTKETQYF. For the CDR3, the DNA is TGCAGTGCTAGATCCCCGGGGACTAAAGAGACCCAGTACTTC.

This chain uses TRBV10-3 with TRBJ2-3, with 7 bases aligning to TRBD1. CDR1 and CDR2 (germline): ENHRY, SYGVKD. The ends lost 6 bases at V and 5 bases at J; junction bases unmatched: 8. The CDR3 has 14 residues. Here the CDR3 reads CAISIQGSGDTQYF. DNA for the CDR3: TGTGCCATCAGCATACAGGGGTCGGGAGATACGCAGTATTTT.

The table lists this clonotype with a few counts. DNA of the CDR3: TGTGCCAGCTCACCGGACTTGTCTGAAAACGAGCAGTACTTC. Amino acids: CASSPDLSENEQYF. The chain has TRBV18 and TRBJ2-7; a possible D gene is TRBD2 (5 bases). V was pared by 3 bases and J by 5 bases, with 14 bases between. The CDR3 extends over 14 amino acids. Germline CDR1 and CDR2: KGHSH and LQKENI.

The chain employs TRBV6-2 or TRBV6-3 and TRBJ2-1; a weak D match, TRBD1 (6 bases). Germline values: CDR1 MNHEY, CDR2 SVGEGT. The CDR3 runs 16 residues. Trimming shortened V by 4 bases and J by 4 bases, and 17 bases separated the two germline ends. CDR3 in DNA: TGTGCCAGCAGTTCCCCCACAGGGACCCGATACAATGAGCAGTTCTTC. This codes for CASSSPTGTRYNEQFF.

The chain has TRBV28 and TRBJ1-5; TRBD1 matches 8 bases. Per the germline V gene, CDR1 is MDHEN and CDR2 is SYDVKM. V lost 6 bases to trimming and J lost 7 bases; unmatched junction nucleotides: 11. This CDR3 is 15 amino acids long. The CDR3 region has the DNA TGTGCCAGCAGCCGATCCGGGACAGGATCCCAGCCCCAGCATTTT. Residues: CASSRSGTGSQPQHF.

This clonotype was observed many times. This chain uses TRBV18 with TRBJ1-2; 8 bases are shared with TRBD1. Trimming took 2 bases from V and 0 from J; bases not matched to a gene: 2. The CDR3 is 15 residues long. Germline CDR1 KGHSH, CDR2 LQKENI. The CDR3 DNA sequence: TGTGCCAGCTCACCAGGACAGGGTCCTAACTATGGCTACACCTTC. It codes for CASSPGQGPNYGYTF.

This clonotype has a handful of counts. The chain employs TRBV3-1 and TRBJ2-5; D not certain. Trimming took 3 bases from V and 8 from J, leaving 13 bases between them. The CDR3 is 13 amino acids. From germline, CDR1 is LGHDT and CDR2 YNNKEL (reference sequence). CDR3 nucleotide sequence: TGTGCCAGCAGCCACCGGGCAGCGAACACCCAGTACTTC. It specifies CASSHRAANTQYF.

The rearrangement joins TRBV3-1 to TRBJ2-2; D gene unclear. Trimming removed 0 bases from V and 1 base from J, with 12 bases in between. CDR3 length: 17 amino acids. Germline CDR1 and CDR2: LGHDT and YNNKEL (reference sequence). CDR3 bases: TGTGCCAGCAGCCAAGATATTTGGCGGAGGAACACCGGGGAGCTGTTTTTT. This codes for CASSQDIWRRNTGELFF.

The chain couples TRBV29-1 to TRBJ1-2, with D hard to call. This CDR3 has 14 residues. Germline V gene lookup returns CDR1 SQVTM and CDR2 ANQGSEA. V lost 2 bases to trimming and J lost 4 bases, with 14 bases between them. The CDR3 protein is CSVEPGRRGYGYTF. The CDR3 nucleotides read TGCAGCGTTGAACCGGGCAGGAGAGGCTATGGCTACACCTTC.

The chain carries TRBV28 and TRBJ1-6; no clear D gene. The CDR3 is 16 residues long. CDR1 is MDHEN and CDR2 is SYDVKM in the germline V gene. V shed 7 bases and J shed 6 bases, with 19 bases lying between them. CDR3 coding DNA: TGTGCCAGCACCTTCTTAGGGAAACACTCTAATTCACCCCTCCACTTT. This sequence encodes CASTFLGKHSNSPLHF.